A single sample is the source of the 23 T cell receptor beta chains below, sequenced in a study of OX40 agonist ivuxolimab in advanced cancers. The repertoire was sequenced with immunoSEQ multiplex PCR; TCRdb's copy has only in-frame clones and lacks some. This table holds about 63,000 clones, around 88% found once. The sample consisted of CD4+ or CD8+ T cells sorted from blood, taken in a trial of the OX40 agonist ivuxolimab. Receptors were obtained from an adult with an advanced solid tumor such as melanoma, head and neck, liver or kidney cancer.

This clone was seen only once. This chain connects TRBV5-4 to TRBJ2-3; TRBD1 aligns across 10 bases. The CDR3 extends over 15 amino acids. CDR1 is SGHNT and CDR2 is YYREEE in the germline V gene (reference sequence). J was trimmed by 5 bases and V by 1 base; bases with no gene match: 4. The CDR3 DNA is TGTGCCAGCAGCTTGACGGGACAGGGGAAAGATACGCAGTATTTT. It is translated as CASSLTGQGKDTQYF.

The rearrangement joins TRBV6-5 to TRBJ1-3; D not certain. The length of the CDR3 is 14 residues. Trimming left V 6 bases short and J 0 bases short, with 9 bases between. Germline CDR1 and CDR2: MNHEY and SVGAGI. The CDR3 DNA is TGTGCCAGCAGACCCGGGCTCTCTGGAAACACCATATATTTT. This gives the protein CASRPGLSGNTIYF.

The V call is TRBV11-3, the J call TRBJ2-7; D possibly uses TRBD1 or TRBD2 (6 bases each). This CDR3 is built from 15 residues. V dropped 2 bases and J dropped 3 bases, with 14 bases sitting between them. Germline V gene lookup returns CDR1 SGHNT and CDR2 YENEEA. The CDR3 is CASSLWGALHYEQYF. CDR3 DNA: TGTGCCAGCAGCTTATGGGGGGCCCTCCACTACGAGCAGTACTTC. Together with reference TRBV11-3 and TRBJ2-7, the CDR3 gives the full variable domain: EAGVVQSPRYKIIEKKQPVAFWCNPISGHNTLYWYLQNLGQGPELLIRYENEEAVDDSQLPKDRFSAERLKGVDSTLKIQPAELGDSAVYLCASSLWGALHYEQYFGPGTRLTVT.

The rearrangement joins TRBV27 to TRBJ2-3; 7 positions match TRBD2. CDR1 and CDR2 from the germline V gene are MNHEY and SMNVEV (reference sequence). The CDR3 spans 15 residues. V was pared by 2 bases and J by 6 bases, with 8 bases of the junction left unmatched. CDR3 bases: TGTGCCAGCAGTTTAGGCGGGAGCTCGGTGGATACGCAGTATTTT. Translating it yields CASSLGGSSVDTQYF.

This sequence joins TRBV10-2 and TRBJ1-4; 7 bases are a match to TRBD1. The ends lost 4 bases at V and 10 bases at J; junction bases unmatched: 6. CDR1 and CDR2 from the germline V gene are WSHSY and SAAADI. The CDR3 totals 13 residues. Written as DNA, the CDR3 is TGCGCCAGCAGTGGACAGGGCTTCCGAAAACTGTTTTTT. As protein: CASSGQGFRKLFF.

CDR3 sequence: CSVTGGRLSTDTQYF. The CDR3 DNA follows: TGCAGCGTTACAGGGGGCCGACTTAGCACAGATACGCAGTATTTT. The rearrangement links TRBV29-1 to TRBJ2-3, with 9 bases identical to TRBD1. CDR3 length equals 15 residues. In germline, CDR1 is SQVTM, CDR2 ANQGSEA. J gave up 0 bases and V 5 bases, and 6 bases lay outside the gene matches.

The V gene is TRBV5-1, the J gene TRBJ2-2; 7 bases map to TRBD2. The CDR3 is 15 amino acids. From germline, CDR1 is SGHRS and CDR2 YFSETQ. The trim removed 4 bases at V and 1 base at J, leaving 4 bases unmatched. CDR3 sequence: CASSLRTRNTGELFF. The CDR3 region has the DNA TGCGCCAGCAGCCTAAGGACTAGGAACACCGGGGAGCTGTTTTTT.

CDR3 protein: CSVIRDPVNYGYTF. The CDR3 DNA reads TGCAGCGTTATAAGGGATCCCGTTAACTATGGCTACACCTTC. The chain uses TRBV29-1 and TRBJ1-2, with D unresolved. The V and J ends lost 5 bases and 1 base respectively, with 14 bases between them. CDR3 length equals 14 residues. The germline CDR1 and CDR2 sequences are SQVTM and ANQGSEA.

The rearrangement uses TRBV6-6 and TRBJ2-5, with a weak D call TRBD1 (6 bases). The J call may be wrong; the DNA end is better matched by TRBJ2-7. CDR1 is MNHNY, CDR2 SVGAGI, per germline (reference sequence). This CDR3 comprises 11 residues. CDR3 bases: TGTGCCAGCAGGGGACACGACGAGCAGTACTTC. As protein: CASRGHDEQYF.

This clone was seen a few times. The V call is TRBV6-5, the J call TRBJ1-2; D is uncertain. V gave up 5 bases and J gave up 4 bases, with 14 bases separating them. Germline loops: CDR1 MNHEY, CDR2 SVGAGI. This CDR3 is built from 14 residues. In DNA, the CDR3 is TGTGCCAGCAGTATAACCGTTGAAGGCTATGGCTACACCTTC. It yields the protein CASSITVEGYGYTF.

This sequence joins TRBV5-1 and TRBJ1-2, with D unresolved. The CDR3 has 14 amino acids. V lost 6 bases and J lost 3, with 15 bases in between. Germline CDR1 is SGHRS and CDR2 is YFSETQ. The CDR3 coding sequence is TGCGCCAGCACCCCAGTAGGCGGAGACTATGGCTACACCTTC. Protein: CASTPVGGDYGYTF.

The rearrangement joins TRBV6-5 to TRBJ2-1, with 9 bases matching TRBD1. This CDR3 is 13 amino acids long. Germline-derived CDR1 and CDR2 are MNHEY and SVGAGI. V shed 7 bases and J 7 bases; nucleotides not matched to a gene: 5. CDR3 sequence: CASNTGGRNEQFF. In DNA, the CDR3 is TGTGCCAGCAATACAGGGGGCAGGAATGAGCAGTTCTTC.

This clone was counted a few times. V and J are TRBV6-1 and TRBJ1-1; D gene uncertain. This CDR3 has 13 amino acids. Trimming pared 4 bases from V and 1 base from J, leaving 7 bases between. CDR1 is MNHNS and CDR2 is SASEGT in the germline V gene. The CDR3 DNA reads TGTGCCAGCAGTGTGGATGGGAACACTGAAGCTTTCTTT. Encoded protein: CASSVDGNTEAFF.

The rearrangement links TRBV14 to TRBJ2-2; 11 positions match TRBD2. The length of the CDR3 is 14 residues. Germline lookup yields CDR1 SGHDN and CDR2 FVKESK. V lost 4 bases, J lost 8 bases, and 3 bases stayed unmatched. The CDR3 loop reads CASSLLAGVGELFF. CDR3 DNA sequence: TGTGCCAGCAGCCTACTAGCGGGAGTTGGGGAGCTGTTTTTT.

This chain uses TRBV10-2 with TRBJ1-1; D not certain. The CDR3 has 12 amino acids. The V and J ends lost 10 bases and 0 bases respectively, with 9 bases between them. CDR1 is WSHSY, CDR2 SAAADI, per germline. In nucleotides, the CDR3 is TGCGCCACCAAGCCGATGAACACTGAAGCTTTCTTT. Protein product: CATKPMNTEAFF.

The chain links TRBV28 to TRBJ1-5; D unclear. This CDR3 region has 13 residues. Trimming took off 3 bases at V and 7 bases at J, with 10 bases between the two ends. CDR1 is MDHEN, CDR2 SYDVKM, per germline. The CDR3 nucleotides read TGTGCCAGCAGTTTTAAAGGTGCGCAGCCCCAGCATTTT. Translating gives CASSFKGAQPQHF.

V usage is TRBV19 and J usage is TRBJ1-5; D gene ambiguous. CDR1 LNHDA and CDR2 SQIVND come from the germline V gene (reference sequence). V shed 5 bases and J shed 3 bases, with 8 bases lying between them. The CDR3 has 13 residues. CDR3 sequence: CASSDTFNQPQHF. Written as DNA, the CDR3 is TGTGCCAGTAGTGACACCTTCAATCAGCCCCAGCATTTT.

This clone was seen only a few times. This chain links TRBV6-5 with TRBJ1-1; TRBD1 aligns across 7 bases. CDR1 MNHEY and CDR2 SVGAGI come from the germline V gene. This CDR3 contains 14 residues. The V gene end was trimmed by 7 bases and the J gene end by 7 bases; junction bases not matched to a gene: 12. The DNA of the CDR3 is TGTGCCAGCACCCCTCGGGACAGAAATGGTGAAGCTTTCTTT. Its translation: CASTPRDRNGEAFF.

V is TRBV11-3 and J is TRBJ2-5; a weak D match, TRBD1 (7 bases). Germline CDR1 reads SGHNT; CDR2 reads YENEEA. This CDR3 is 13 amino acids long. Trimming cost V 2 bases and J 7 bases, with 11 bases left between them. The CDR3 spells CASSLRQGGTQYF. CDR3 bases: TGTGCCAGCAGCTTACGCCAGGGGGGGACCCAGTACTTC.

The chain carries TRBV5-1 and TRBJ2-3; maybe TRBD2 (5 bases). CDR3 length: 16 residues. Germline loops: CDR1 SGHRS, CDR2 YFSETQ. Between the trimmed V and J ends, which lost 2 bases and 5 bases, there was a span of 18 bases. CDR3 DNA: TGCGCCAGCAGCTTACAGCCCAGCGGCCCAGGAGATACGCAGTATTTT. Translation gives CASSLQPSGPGDTQYF.

As regards this clone: The sample carries other DNA sequences with the same CDR3. The chain uses TRBV28 and TRBJ2-5; 10 bases fit TRBD1. The CDR3 is 16 residues long. Germline V gene lookup returns CDR1 MDHEN and CDR2 SYDVKM. Losses at the gene ends were 9 bases for V and 5 bases for J; bases not matched to a gene: 15. The CDR3 protein is CASSRAATGGVETQYF. The CDR3 DNA sequence: TGTGCCAGTAGCCGCGCCGCGACAGGGGGCGTTGAGACCCAGTACTTC.

The chain combines TRBV6-6 with TRBJ2-3, with 8 positions matching TRBD2. Germline lookup yields CDR1 MNHNY and CDR2 SVGAGI (reference sequence). Losses at the gene ends were 6 bases for V and 4 bases for J; bases not matched to a gene: 12. This CDR3 comprises 16 residues. The CDR3 is CASRGGRNFAADTQYF. In DNA, the CDR3 is TGTGCCAGCAGGGGCGGGAGGAATTTTGCGGCAGATACGCAGTATTTT.

The rearrangement joins TRBV28 to TRBJ1-6; 7 nucleotides agree with TRBD1. V dropped 3 bases and J dropped 14; count of bases not matched to a gene: 7. Germline loops: CDR1 MDHEN, CDR2 SYDVKM. This CDR3 spans 13 amino acids. The CDR3 nucleotides are TGTGCCAGCAGTTTGGAGGGGGCTTTGGCCCTCCACTTT. Its translation: CASSLEGALALHF.